These T cell receptor beta chains were read from a single sample in a study of blood T cell repertoires in COVID-19. Profiled with immunoSEQ multiplex PCR; TCRdb holds only in-frame clones, not every one. The table shows 150,000 to 200,000 clones, with over 70% occurring only once. Input material: PBMCs or T cells enriched from blood (not recorded which). These receptors came from a man in his 70s who had been exposed to COVID-19. Each CDR3 is given with its conserved first and last residue. D genes are given only for firm matches. The size field is filled for only some rows; it gives once, few, many or a size class.

J,V,size,D,DNA,CDR3
TRBJ2-5,TRBV11-2,NA,TRBD1,TGTGCCAGCAGCTTAGGTGGGACAGGGAACAAAGAGACCCAGTACTTC,CASSLGGTGNKETQYF
TRBJ1-2,TRBV28,NA,NA,TGTGCCAGCATCGACCGGCCCGGGGGGGCCTATGGCTACACCTTC,CASIDRPGGAYGYTF
TRBJ1-1,TRBV10-3,NA,NA,TGTGCCATCAAGAGTTCAAATGGAGGAGGGAACACTGAAGCTTTCTTT,CAIKSSNGGGNTEAFF
TRBJ2-5,TRBV7-6,NA,TRBD2,TGTGCCAGCAGCTTATCCAGCGGGGCGATCCAAGAGACCCAGTACTTC,CASSLSSGAIQETQYF
TRBJ1-1,TRBV12-3/TRBV12-4,NA,NA,TGTGCCAGCAGTTTGACTGCCAACACTGAAGCTTTCTTT,CASSLTANTEAFF
TRBJ1-6,TRBV7-9,NA,NA,TGTGCCAGCAGCCCCACGGAGGGGAATTCACCCCTCCACTTT,CASSPTEGNSPLHF
TRBJ1-6,TRBV7-9,once,NA,TGTGCCAGCAGCCGGACTCCTTACGTCCTCCACTTT,CASSRTPYVLHF
TRBJ2-5,TRBV5-5,NA,NA,TGTGCCAGCAGCTTGGCCCGGGTTTTCCAAGAGACCCAGTACTTC,CASSLARVFQETQYF
TRBJ1-1,TRBV9,NA,TRBD1,TGTGCCAGCAGCGTAGTTAAGGGACAGGCTGAAGCTTTCTTT,CASSVVKGQAEAFF
TRBJ1-6,TRBV6-1,NA,TRBD1,TGTGCCAGCAGTGAACAGGGGGTACCGGTTACACCCCTCCACTTT,CASSEQGVPVTPLHF
TRBJ1-2,TRBV19,NA,NA,TGTGCCAGTAGTACAGGGTTCGGCTACACCTTC,CASSTGFGYTF
TRBJ1-1,TRBV3-1/TRBV3-2,NA,NA,TGTGCCAGCAGCCCAGTCGGCGGGGGCAATGAAGCTTTCTTT,CASSPVGGGNEAFF
TRBJ2-1,TRBV29-1,few,TRBD1,TGCAGCGTTCAACCTCTGGACAGGGCATCCTACAATGAGCAGTTCTTC,CSVQPLDRASYNEQFF
TRBJ1-2,TRBV2,NA,TRBD1,TGTGCCAGCAGCGACACCGGGACAGGGGGTGTCCTCAGCTACACCTTC,CASSDTGTGGVLSYTF
TRBJ2-7,TRBV7-2,NA,NA,TGTGCCAGCAGCGCGGAGGGACAGCGATACGAGCAGTACTTC,CASSAEGQRYEQYF
TRBJ1-2,TRBV6-5,many,TRBD1,TGTGCCAGCAGTTCTCGGACAGGAGCTTATGGCTACACCTTC,CASSSRTGAYGYTF
TRBJ2-7,TRBV18,NA,NA,TGTGCCAGCTCACCGGCTGAAAGACTAGTTGGCTACGAGCAGTACTTC,CASSPAERLVGYEQYF
TRBJ2-2,TRBV19,NA,TRBD2,TGTGCCAGTAAGACTAGCGCCGAGAGGGGGGAGCTGTTTTTT,CASKTSAERGELFF
TRBJ2-7,TRBV28,NA,TRBD1,TGTGCCAGCAGACGGACAGGGTCCTACGAGCAGTACTTC,CASRRTGSYEQYF
TRBJ1-1,TRBV5-1,NA,NA,TGCGCCAGCAGCCCAGATTCGACAGGTTTCGGCACTGAAGCTTTCTTT,CASSPDSTGFGTEAFF
TRBJ1-2,TRBV5-5,NA,NA,TGTGCCAGCAGCGTGGAGGGACACTTAGCTAACTATGGCTACACCTTC,CASSVEGHLANYGYTF
TRBJ1-4,TRBV4-3,once,NA,TGCGCCAGCAGCCAAGTCGGACAGTACAATGAAAAACTGTTTTTT,CASSQVGQYNEKLFF
TRBJ2-5,TRBV9,few,NA,TGTGCCAGCAGCACCGGCGGGACCTTAACCGGTGAGACCCAGTACTTC,CASSTGGTLTGETQYF
TRBJ2-5,TRBV5-1,NA,TRBD2,TGCGCCAGCAGCTTGGGACTAGCGGGTCTACAAGAGACCCAGTACTTC,CASSLGLAGLQETQYF
TRBJ2-3,TRBV7-2,NA,NA,TGTGCCAGCAGCTTAGGCACTAGCACAGATACGCAGTATTTT,CASSLGTSTDTQYF
TRBJ1-2,TRBV4-3,once,TRBD1,TGCGCCAGCAGCCAAGGAGGGACAGGGAAGGACGGCTACACCTTC,CASSQGGTGKDGYTF
TRBJ2-3,TRBV4-1,NA,TRBD1,TGCGCCAGCAGCCAAGATTACGAGACAGGGAATGCAGATACGCAGTATTTT,CASSQDYETGNADTQYF
TRBJ2-7,TRBV28,NA,TRBD2,TGTGCCAGCAGGATAAGGGCGGGAGGGTCCTACGAGCAGTACTTC,CASRIRAGGSYEQYF
TRBJ2-7,TRBV4-1,NA,NA,TGCGCCAGCAGCCAAGTGCTCAGCGGTTCCTACGAGCAGTACTTC,CASSQVLSGSYEQYF
TRBJ2-3,TRBV4-1,NA,TRBD2,TGCGCCAGCAGCCAAGATGGCGGGGGGGCCAGCACAGATACGCAGTATTTT,CASSQDGGGASTDTQYF
TRBJ1-1,TRBV7-8,NA,TRBD1,TGTGCCAGCAGCATTACCGGCGGGACAGGGCGGACTGAAGCTTTCTTT,CASSITGGTGRTEAFF
TRBJ1-1,TRBV4-1,once,TRBD1,TGCGCCAGCAGCCCCGGGACAGCCTACACTGAAGCTTTCTTT,CASSPGTAYTEAFF
TRBJ1-6,TRBV6-2/TRBV6-3,NA,NA,TGTGCCAGCAGTCAGGCCGGTAATTCACCCCTCCACTTT,CASSQAGNSPLHF
TRBJ2-1,TRBV10-3,NA,NA,TGTGCCATCAGTGTAGGGGGTAGGCGGATGGGTGAGCAGTTCTTC,CAISVGGRRMGEQFF